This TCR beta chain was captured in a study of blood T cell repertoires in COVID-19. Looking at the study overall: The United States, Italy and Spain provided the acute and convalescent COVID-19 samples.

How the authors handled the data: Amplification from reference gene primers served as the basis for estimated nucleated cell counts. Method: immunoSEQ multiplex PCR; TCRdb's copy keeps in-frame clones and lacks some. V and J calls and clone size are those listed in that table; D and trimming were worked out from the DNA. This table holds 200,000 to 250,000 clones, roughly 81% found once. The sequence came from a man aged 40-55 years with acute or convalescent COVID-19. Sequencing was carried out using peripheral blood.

The CDR3 loop is CASSNRLGELYF. CDR3 DNA sequence: TGTGCCAGCAGCAACCGACTCGGGGAACTGTACTTC. The rearrangement links TRBV2 to TRBJ2-5, with a weak D call TRBD2 (5 bases). V lost 6 bases and J lost 13, with 18 bases in between. The CDR3 loop spans 12 amino acids. In germline, CDR1 is SNHLY, CDR2 FYNNEI.